This T cell receptor (beta chain) was identified during a study of blood T cell repertoires in COVID-19. As for the study in general: Some COVID-19 samples were acute and others convalescent; all came from the United States, Italy and Spain. PBMCs, B-cell-depleted T cells, or T cells provided the cDNA or gDNA that made up the material.

This CDR3 has 15 residues. Germline CDR1 and CDR2: KGHSH and LQKENI. Germline trimming cut 3 bases from V and 5 bases from J; bases unmatched to any gene: 4. Participants spanned ages roughly 18 to 90 years and resided in roughly 22 US areas. Per the study methods: Amplifying reference gene primers gave estimates of nucleated cell counts. TCRdb's table, derived via immunoSEQ multiplex PCR, lists solely in-frame clones and lacks some. The DNA was the basis for D and trimming; V, J and clone size are from that table. The top ten clones hold under 2.5% of a sample with under 300,000 clones, about 90% of them seen once.

V and J are TRBV18 and TRBJ2-1; 10 bases are a match to TRBD2. The material sequenced was PBMCs or T cells enriched from blood (not recorded which). The origin of this receptor is a woman in her late teens or twenties who had recovered from COVID-19. CDR3 region: CASSPLAGVDNEQFF. The CDR3 nucleotides read TGTGCCAGCTCACCCCTAGCGGGAGTCGACAATGAGCAGTTCTTC. Full variable domain (remainder filled in from reference TRBV18 and TRBJ2-1): NAGVMQNPRHLVRRRGQEARLRCSPMKGHSHVYWYRQLPEEGLKFMVYLQKENIIDESGMPKERFSAEFPKEGPSILRIQQVVRGDSAAYFCASSPLAGVDNEQFFGPGTRLTVL.